This section outlines one TCR beta chain sequence together with its context. Its antigen is unknown. J lost 7 bases, V lost 7 bases, and 9 bases had no gene match. This CDR3 region has 15 residues. Per germline, CDR1 MNHNS and CDR2 SASEGT. Vbeta (60) and Jbeta (13) primers were used in the PCR. Authors' methods: In a later analysis, the count reached some 75 million unique TCR beta chains, with roughly 12 million shared. The repertoire was sequenced with immunoSEQ multiplex PCR; TCRdb's copy has only in-frame clones and lacks some. V and J calls and clone size are as listed in that table; D and trimming were resolved from the DNA. The sample shows around 95,000 clones, around 86% of them seen only once. These data belong to a study of cytomegalovirus exposure and HLA in healthy donors. Study overall: Caucasian-associated ancestry cluster membership applied to around 80% of 300 to 450 genotyped donors. Findings and caveats of the study: When analyzed later, a missense DCLRE1C variant was found to be linked to TCR beta V- and J-gene trimming.

This TCR was sampled from a female donor in good health and CMV-seropositive. Sequencing was performed on PBMCs. This sequence joins TRBV6-1 and TRBJ2-2, with 10 bases that match TRBD1. CDR3 DNA sequence: TGTGCCAGCACCGGGACAGGGGCGTGGGGCGGGGAGCTGTTTTTT. Amino acid sequence: CASTGTGAWGGELFF.